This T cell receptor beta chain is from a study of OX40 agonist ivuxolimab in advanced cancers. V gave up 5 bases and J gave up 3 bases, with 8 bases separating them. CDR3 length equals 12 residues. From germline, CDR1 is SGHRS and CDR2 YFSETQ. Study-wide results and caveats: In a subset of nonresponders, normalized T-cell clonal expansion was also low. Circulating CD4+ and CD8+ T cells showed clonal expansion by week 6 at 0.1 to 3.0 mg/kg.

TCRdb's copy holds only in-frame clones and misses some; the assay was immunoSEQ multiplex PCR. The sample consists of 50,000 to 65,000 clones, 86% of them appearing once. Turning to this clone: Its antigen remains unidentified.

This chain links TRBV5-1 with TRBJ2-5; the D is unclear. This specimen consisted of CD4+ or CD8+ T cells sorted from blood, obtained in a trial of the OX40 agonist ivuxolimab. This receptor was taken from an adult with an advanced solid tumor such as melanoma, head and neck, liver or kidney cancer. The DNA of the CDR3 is TGCGCCAGCAGTAGAAGGGAAGAGACCCAGTACTTC. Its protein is CASSRREETQYF.